There are a few counts of the clone carrying this TCR beta chain. The data derive from a study of chemoradiotherapy in HPV16-positive cancers. The CDR3 totals 12 residues. Germline assignment: CDR1 SEHNR and CDR2 FQNEAQ (reference sequence). Trimming shortened V by 1 base and J by 10 bases, and 9 bases separated the two germline ends. Assay used: immunoSEQ multiplex PCR; TCRdb lists only in-frame clones, some missing. The data show 9,500 to 15,000 clones, roughly four fifths seen once. This rearrangement joins TRBV7-9 to TRBJ2-3; no clear D. This receptor was identified in a human donor with HPV-associated anogenital cancer. This sample was obtained from a patient who underwent chemoradiotherapy. DNA of the CDR3: TGTGCCAGCAGCTTAGGAGGCCCATCGCAGTATTTT. The encoded protein is CASSLGGPSQYF.